This T cell receptor (beta chain) was documented in a study of cytomegalovirus exposure and HLA in healthy donors. The CDR3 is 13 residues long. V lost 7 bases and J 1 base, leaving 7 bases between the germline ends. Germline CDR1 reads ENHRY; CDR2 reads SYGVKD. The PCR contained 60 Vbeta and 13 Jbeta primers. Using immunoSEQ multiplex PCR, the repertoire was profiled, and TCRdb retains in-frame clones only, with some absent. The top ten hold 2.8% of the sample, which has 130,000 to 150,000 clones, 60% to 85% seen once. Sequencing was performed on PBMCs. J is TRBJ2-2 and V is TRBV10-3; tentative D call: TRBD2 (6 bases). The origin of this receptor is a male donor in good health and CMV-seronegative. Written as DNA, the CDR3 is TGTGCCATCACCGGGGGGAACACCGGGGAGCTGTTTTTT. This gives the protein CAITGGNTGELFF.